A selection of T cell receptor beta chains follows, all from one sample in a study of control samples from healthy donors and cancer patients. The method was immunoSEQ multiplex PCR; TCRdb's version includes in-frame clones alone and lacks a portion of them. The profile shows some 70,000 clones, nearly 85% of them singletons. The sample was blood. Receptors originate from a man in his sixties in good health. CDR3s include the opening cysteine and the closing phenylalanine or tryptophan. The D gene is left open where the match is weak. The size entry is marked missing in some rows and otherwise reads once, few, many or a size class.

>TRBV5-6|TRBJ2-6|NA|NA
TGTGCCAGCAGCTTGCAGGGGTTGGCTGGGGCCAACGTCCTGACTTTC
CASSLQGLAGANVLTF
>TRBV4-2|TRBJ1-5|NA|NA
TGTGCCAGCAGCGGCACAGGGACTAATCAGCCCCAGCATTTT
CASSGTGTNQPQHF
>TRBV18|TRBJ2-5|TRBD1|NA
TGTGCCAGCTCCTTAGGACAGGGGGAGACCCAGTACTTC
CASSLGQGETQYF
>TRBV30|TRBJ2-7|NA|NA
TGTGCCTGGAGTGTAGGGCCCCTCGAGCAGTACTTC
CAWSVGPLEQYF
>TRBV3-1/TRBV3-2|TRBJ2-5|NA|NA
TGTGCCAGCAGCCTCAGGGGGGGTGGAGAGACCCAGTACTTC
CASSLRGGGETQYF
>TRBV6-5|TRBJ2-5|TRBD2|few
TGTGCCAGCAGTCCCTTCCTAGCGGTACAAGAGACCCAGTACTTC
CASSPFLAVQETQYF
>TRBV6-5|TRBJ2-1|TRBD2|few
TGTGCCAGCAGCCAAGGGACTAGCGACTACAATGAGCAGTTCTTC
CASSQGTSDYNEQFF
>TRBV30|TRBJ2-1|NA|NA
TGTGCCTGGAGCGCCCTCCAGTGGGCAGGGTTAAACAATGAGCAGTTCTTC
CAWSALQWAGLNNEQFF
>TRBV11-2|TRBJ2-5|TRBD2|NA
TGTGCCAGCAATGGACTAGCGGGGGCGACCCAGTACTTC
CASNGLAGATQYF
>TRBV12-5|TRBJ2-3|TRBD2|once
TGTGCTAGTGGTTTAACTAGCGTTACATTCACAGATACGCAGTATTTT
CASGLTSVTFTDTQYF
>TRBV5-1|TRBJ1-4|TRBD1|NA
TGCGCCAGCAGCATTGGGACAGGGAGAAATAATGAAAAACTGTTTTTT
CASSIGTGRNNEKLFF
>TRBV4-3|TRBJ2-3|TRBD1|NA
TGCGCCAGCAGCCGAGACAGGGTCGGAGCAGATACGCAGTATTTT
CASSRDRVGADTQYF
>TRBV4-3|TRBJ2-2|NA|once
TGCGCCAGCAGCCAAGATCCAGCAAACGCGAACACCGGGGAGCTGTTTTTT
CASSQDPANANTGELFF
>TRBV7-2|TRBJ1-4|NA|many
TGTGCCAGCAGCCCCGCGGCACAGAGGCGGGAAAAACTGTTTTTT
CASSPAAQRREKLFF
>TRBV7-8|TRBJ2-5|NA|NA
TGTGCCAGCGGGTTCGGGGAAGAGACCCAGTACTTC
CASGFGEETQYF
>TRBV29-1|TRBJ2-3|TRBD2|NA
TGCAGCGTAGGTGGACTAGTCGGAGCAGATACGCAGTATTTT
CSVGGLVGADTQYF
>TRBV18|TRBJ2-1|NA|NA
TGTGCCAGCTCATCGCGCAATGAGCAGTTCTTC
CASSSRNEQFF
>TRBV2|TRBJ2-7|NA|NA
TGTGCCAGCAGGGAAGGACTCAAAGCAACCTACGAGCAGTACTTC
CASREGLKATYEQYF
>TRBV9|TRBJ2-2|NA|NA
TGTGCCAGCAGCGTAGAGGGCGGGGAGCTGTTTTTT
CASSVEGGELFF
>TRBV30|TRBJ2-3|NA|NA
TGTGCCTGGAAAATGAGCTTTACTAGCACAGATACGCAGTATTTT
CAWKMSFTSTDTQYF
>TRBV6-1|TRBJ2-2|TRBD2|few
TGTGCCAGCAGTGAAGTACCGGGGGGGGGTACCACCGGGGAGCTGTTTTTT
CASSEVPGGGTTGELFF
>TRBV24-1|TRBJ2-2|NA|NA
TGTGCCACCAGTGACCCGCAGGGAAAGGGCCCCACCGGGGAGCTGTTTTTT
CATSDPQGKGPTGELFF
>TRBV28|TRBJ2-2|NA|NA
TGTGCCAGCAGGTACAGGGCTACGAACACCGGGGAGCTGTTTTTT
CASRYRATNTGELFF
>TRBV18|TRBJ2-2|NA|NA
TGTGCCAGCTCACCAGTGGGAACCGGGGAGCTGTTTTTT
CASSPVGTGELFF
>TRBV7-2|TRBJ2-1|TRBD2|NA
TGTGCCAGCAGCTTATTCCTAGCGGGAGTAGCTAACAATGAGCAGTTCTTC
CASSLFLAGVANNEQFF
>TRBV11-2|TRBJ1-2|NA|NA
TGTGCCAGCAGCTTAGAGGGTGGTATCGGGTATGGCTACACCTTC
CASSLEGGIGYGYTF